This is a list of T cell receptor beta chains from one sample in a study of PD-L1 blockade in urothelial cancer. The table came from immunoSEQ multiplex PCR; TCRdb's copy has only in-frame clones and leaves some out. Of 95,000 to 130,000 clones in the sample, roughly 91% were seen once. The sequenced sample was PBMCs, obtained around atezolizumab (anti-PD-L1) treatment. These receptors originate from a man aged 60 to 75 with urothelial cancer. CDR3s include the opening cysteine and the closing phenylalanine or tryptophan. Fields, in order: clone size, J gene, D gene, V gene, CDR3 protein, CDR3 DNA. The D gene is left open where the match is weak. Clone size, where shown, is once, few, many, or a class for clones that have expanded.

>.|TRBJ1-2|.|TRBV9
CASSVVRTVDYGYTF
TGTGCCAGCAGCGTAGTAAGGACAGTCGACTATGGCTACACCTTC
>.|TRBJ2-2|TRBD1|TRBV27
CASSPRRTGGIGELFF
TGTGCCAGCAGTCCGCGCCGGACAGGGGGTATCGGGGAGCTGTTTTTT
>.|TRBJ2-7|TRBD1|TRBV14
CASSLRDRPYEQYF
TGTGCCAGCAGCCTACGGGACAGGCCCTACGAGCAGTACTTC
>.|TRBJ1-2|TRBD1|TRBV6-5
CASRGGTGGFYGYTF
TGTGCCAGCAGGGGGGGGACAGGGGGCTTCTATGGCTACACCTTC
>.|TRBJ1-1|.|TRBV7-2
CASKFTGSIDAFF
TGTGCCAGCAAATTTACGGGGTCAATTGACGCTTTCTTT
>.|TRBJ2-5|TRBD1|TRBV5-4
CASSLGQRPSQETQYF
TGTGCCAGCAGCCTGGGACAGCGCCCCTCTCAAGAGACCCAGTACTTC
>.|TRBJ1-4|.|TRBV5-6
CASSRTAGSEKLFF
TGTGCCAGCAGCCGTACGGCGGGTAGTGAAAAACTGTTTTTT
>.|TRBJ1-1|.|TRBV2
CASSTGYTEAFF
TGTGCCAGCAGCACAGGGTACACTGAAGCTTTCTTT
>.|TRBJ2-7|.|TRBV21-1
CASTGRVTGRLWEQYF
TGTGCCAGCACCGGGAGGGTGACAGGGCGGTTGTGGGAGCAGTACTTC
>once|TRBJ2-5|TRBD2|TRBV7-2
CASSFSGGAYGETQYF
TGTGCCAGCAGCTTTAGCGGGGGGGCTTACGGTGAGACCCAGTACTTC
>.|TRBJ2-7|TRBD1|TRBV4-3
CASSSGTGPYEQYF
TGCGCCAGCAGCTCCGGGACAGGGCCCTACGAGCAGTACTTC
>.|TRBJ1-5|.|TRBV6-1
CASSEWGENSNQPQHF
TGTGCCAGCAGTGAGTGGGGGGAAAATAGCAATCAGCCCCAGCATTTT
>.|TRBJ2-7|.|TRBV6-6
CASSSLRDFHYEQYF
TGTGCCAGCAGTTCACTCCGGGACTTTCACTACGAGCAGTACTTC
>.|TRBJ2-7|.|TRBV19
CASSISGDGEQYF
TGTGCCAGTAGTATTTCAGGGGATGGCGAGCAGTACTTC
>.|TRBJ2-1|TRBD2|TRBV5-1
CASSQIAGEFYNEQFF
TGCGCCAGCAGCCAGATAGCGGGAGAATTCTACAATGAGCAGTTCTTC
>.|TRBJ2-4|.|TRBV1
CTSSQGGTPHAVNIQYF
TGCACCAGCAGCCAAGGGGGGACTCCTCACGCGGTTAACATTCAGTACTTC
>.|TRBJ1-4|TRBD1|TRBV5-5
CASSKGTAGREKLFF
TGTGCCAGCAGCAAAGGGACAGCCGGTAGGGAAAAACTGTTTTTT
>.|TRBJ2-7|.|TRBV6-5
CASSYSSASSYEQYF
TGTGCCAGCAGTTACTCTTCAGCTAGCTCCTACGAGCAGTACTTC
>.|TRBJ2-3|TRBD2|TRBV4-3
CASSQDSGRRTDTQYF
TGCGCCAGCAGCCAAGATAGCGGGCGAAGAACAGATACGCAGTATTTT
>.|TRBJ1-2|.|TRBV7-2
CASSATDNYGYTF
TGTGCCAGCAGCGCTACAGATAACTATGGCTACACCTTC
>.|TRBJ2-5|.|TRBV5-1
CASSFEETQYF
TGCGCCAGCAGCTTCGAAGAGACCCAGTACTTC
>.|TRBJ1-6|.|TRBV10-3
CAISEWGDNSPLHF
TGTGCCATCAGTGAATGGGGGGATAATTCACCCCTCCACTTT
>.|TRBJ2-3|.|TRBV7-6
CASSLVFSSTDTQYF
TGTGCCAGCAGCTTAGTGTTTAGTAGCACAGATACGCAGTATTTT
>.|TRBJ1-2|.|TRBV6-1
CASSEALTGGYGYTF
TGTGCCAGCAGTGAAGCACTCACGGGTGGCTATGGCTACACCTTC